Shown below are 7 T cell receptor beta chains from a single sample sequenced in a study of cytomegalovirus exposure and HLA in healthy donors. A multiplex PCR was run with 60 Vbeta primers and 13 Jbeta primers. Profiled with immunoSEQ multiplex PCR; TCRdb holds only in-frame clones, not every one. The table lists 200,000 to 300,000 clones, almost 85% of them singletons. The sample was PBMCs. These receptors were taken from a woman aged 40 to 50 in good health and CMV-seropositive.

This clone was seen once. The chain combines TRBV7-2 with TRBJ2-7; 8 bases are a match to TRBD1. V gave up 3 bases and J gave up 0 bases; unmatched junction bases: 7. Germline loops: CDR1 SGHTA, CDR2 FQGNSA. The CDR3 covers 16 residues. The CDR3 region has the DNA TGTGCCAGCAGCTTGCTGGACAGGGTTCGCTCCTACGAGCAGTACTTC. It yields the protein CASSLLDRVRSYEQYF.

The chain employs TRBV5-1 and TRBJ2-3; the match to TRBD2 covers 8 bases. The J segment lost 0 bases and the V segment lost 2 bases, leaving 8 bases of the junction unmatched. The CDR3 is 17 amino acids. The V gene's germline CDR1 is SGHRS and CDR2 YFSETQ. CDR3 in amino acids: CASSLMASGSSTDTQYF. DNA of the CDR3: TGCGCCAGCAGCTTAATGGCTAGCGGGTCTAGCACAGATACGCAGTATTTT.

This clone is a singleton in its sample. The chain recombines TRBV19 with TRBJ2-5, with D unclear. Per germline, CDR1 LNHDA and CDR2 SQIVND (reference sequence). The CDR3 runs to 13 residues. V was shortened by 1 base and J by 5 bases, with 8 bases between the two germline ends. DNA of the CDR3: TGTGCCAGTAGTATAGGTCTAGAGGAGACCCAGTACTTC. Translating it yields CASSIGLEETQYF.

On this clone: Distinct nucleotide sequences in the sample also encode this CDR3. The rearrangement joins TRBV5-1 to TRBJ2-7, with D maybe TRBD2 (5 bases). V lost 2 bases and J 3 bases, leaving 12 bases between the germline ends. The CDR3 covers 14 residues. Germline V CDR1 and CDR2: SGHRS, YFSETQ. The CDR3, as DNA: TGCGCCAGCAGCTTTTCTGGGAGTAGCTACGAGCAGTACTTC. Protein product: CASSFSGSSYEQYF. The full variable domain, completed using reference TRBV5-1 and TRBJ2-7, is KAGVTQTPRYLIKTRGQQVTLSCSPISGHRSVSWYQQTPGQGLQFLFEYFSETQRNKGNFPGRFSGRQFSNSRSEMNVSTLELGDSALYLCASSFSGSSYEQYFGPGTRLTVT.

The CDR3 protein is CASSQGREGYEQYF. In DNA, the CDR3 is TGCGCCAGCAGCCAAGGGCGGGAGGGCTACGAGCAGTACTTC. J is TRBJ2-7 and V is TRBV4-1; 9 bases line up with TRBD2. Germline-derived CDR1 and CDR2 are MGHRA and YSYEKL. V lost 1 base and J lost 3; bases outside the gene matches: 1. The CDR3 totals 14 residues.

As DNA, the CDR3 is TGTGCCAGCAGCGCCCGTCCCGGGACTAGCGGGAGATCGCACACCGGGGAGCTGTTTTTT. Translated, it gives CASSARPGTSGRSHTGELFF. V is TRBV9 and J is TRBJ2-2; 14 bases fit TRBD2. Per germline, CDR1 SGDLS and CDR2 YYNGEE. The CDR3 is made up of 20 amino acids. V lost 3 bases and J lost 3; bases outside the gene matches: 13.

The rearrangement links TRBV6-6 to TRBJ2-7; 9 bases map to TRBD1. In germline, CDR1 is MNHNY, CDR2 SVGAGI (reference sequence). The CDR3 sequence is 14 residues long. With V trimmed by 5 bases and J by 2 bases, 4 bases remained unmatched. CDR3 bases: TGTGCCAGCAGTCTCGGACAGGGGCCCTACGAGCAGTACTTC. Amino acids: CASSLGQGPYEQYF.